These T cell receptor beta chains were read from a single sample in a study of T cells expressing NK-cell markers. Reanalyzing the 5' RACE reads, TCRdb keeps one entry per CDR3 protein, without DNA. Its clone listing holds some 500,000 distinct CDR3 sequences. The source material was blood T cells: a sorted CD56 or NKG2C T cell subset, CD4+ or CD8+ T cells, or bulk PBMC T cells (not recorded which). These receptors came from a woman between 45 and 60 years old in good health. Both conserved end residues are part of each CDR3.

j_gene | v_gene | CDR3aa
TRBJ2-1 | TRBV12-3/TRBV12-4 | CASSLGLGEFF
TRBJ2-2 | TRBV5-1 | CASSPDLMTNTGELFF
TRBJ2-2 | TRBV19 | CASTTGSGTGELFF
TRBJ2-3 | TRBV6-2/TRBV6-3 | CASRPGRGLAGGSTDTQYF
TRBJ2-3 | TRBV15 | CATSRDPGYTQYF
TRBJ2-7 | TRBV5-1 | CASSLAPPGGTYEQYF
TRBJ2-7 | TRBV11-2 | CASSLKGQRQYF
TRBJ1-6 | TRBV20-1 | CSAREGGANSPLHF
TRBJ2-5 | TRBV7-9 | CASSLRAKTSGRPQETQYF
TRBJ2-1 | TRBV6-2/TRBV6-3 | CASSDPSGSIDEQFF
TRBJ2-7 | TRBV18 | CASSPIWPGYEQYF
TRBJ2-2 | TRBV4-1 | CASSTLPLAGDDTGELFF
TRBJ1-2 | TRBV12-3/TRBV12-4 | CASSQGSGGYTF
TRBJ2-1 | TRBV6-1 | CASSEARYNEQFF
TRBJ2-7 | TRBV29-1 | CSVRDTSYEQYF
TRBJ2-7 | TRBV20-1 | CSAGTSGTYEQYF
TRBJ2-4 | TRBV12-3/TRBV12-4 | CASSLGQGVSYF
TRBJ2-3 | TRBV5-1 | CASSLDGVDTDTQYF
TRBJ1-3 | TRBV20-1 | CSARALSGLNTIYF
TRBJ1-1 | TRBV18 | CASSPLSATPGDTEAFF
TRBJ2-3 | TRBV29-1 | CSVDGAGDGGDTQYF
TRBJ2-5 | TRBV9 | CASSVGTMQETQYF
TRBJ2-2 | TRBV9 | CASSLSGSFAGELFF
TRBJ2-3 | TRBV9 | CASSPLPGRPSDTQYF
TRBJ1-1 | TRBV4-1 | CASSQGEEGTEAFF
TRBJ1-2 | TRBV5-1 | CASSLVGGTQDYGYTF
TRBJ2-1 | TRBV11-3 | CASSSTSGRADEQFF
TRBJ2-1 | TRBV4-2 | CASSQGRAGAGNEQFF
TRBJ1-5 | TRBV2 | CASSVDGGNQPQHF
TRBJ2-2 | TRBV7-3 | CASRLYGGGTFGGELFF
TRBJ1-4 | TRBV5-6 | CASSLRTGTEKLFF
TRBJ1-4 | TRBV3-1 | CASSQFGTGTGEKLFF
TRBJ2-6 | TRBV9 | CASSGRDFQARANVLTF
TRBJ1-1 | TRBV27 | CASSLTGTVNTEAFF
TRBJ2-5 | TRBV12-5 | CASGPGWAGDQETQYF
TRBJ1-2 | TRBV5-1 | CASSLGDTPYGYTF
TRBJ2-4 | TRBV5-8 | CASSLVGVAKNIQYF
TRBJ2-7 | TRBV7-9 | CASSAPAPESGRPNDYEQYF
TRBJ2-6 | TRBV4-1 | CASSREQGSGANVLTF
TRBJ1-5 | TRBV19 | CASSEPGLNQPQHF
TRBJ2-5 | TRBV5-1 | CASSRTLSQETQYF
TRBJ2-2 | TRBV28 | CASLRGGLTGELFF
TRBJ2-7 | TRBV20-1 | CSASTSETYEQYF